This note documents a single T cell receptor (beta chain) sequence. The data are from a study of blood T cell repertoires in COVID-19. Study as a whole: Specimens from acute and convalescent COVID-19 originated in the United States, Italy and Spain.

Participants came from about two dozen US areas, aged roughly 18 to 95 years. Cohorts were determined from participant-reported clinical history. Resolution of symptoms, clearance, or two negative PCRs was present in recovered Cohort 3 donors. Sequencing was performed with immunoSEQ multiplex PCR; in TCRdb, only in-frame clones are kept and a portion is missing. The data show about 150,000 clones, roughly 80% seen once. The origin of this receptor is a woman in her forties or fifties who had recovered from COVID-19. Sequenced: PBMCs or T cells enriched from blood (not recorded which).

The CDR3 loop is CASSLPTEGNTIYF. The DNA of the CDR3 is TGTGCCAGCAGCTTACCGACAGAAGGAAACACCATATATTTT. The chain recombines TRBV5-4 with TRBJ1-3, with D tentatively TRBD1 (5 bases). The V and J ends lost 2 bases and 4 bases respectively, with 10 bases between them. The germline gives CDR1 SGHNT, CDR2 YYREEE (reference sequence). This CDR3 region has 14 residues.